Listed here are 32 T cell receptor beta chains from one sample, sequenced in a study of T cell changes during pregnancy in multiple sclerosis (dated by TCRdb to about 2019). The library was produced with the immunoSEQ multiplex PCR assay. The source is immuneACCESS, and TCRdb retained only in-frame sequences with V and J called. Part of the clones is not carried over; for the studies checked, unresolved V genes explain less than half of this, and the remainder is unexplained. For this sample the table gives under 70,000 clones, of which 91% were detected only once. The ten largest clones represent 1% to 1.5% of the sample. Specimen: peripheral blood, collected after pregnancy. Source of these receptors: a female donor in good health, enrolled as a control in a pregnancy study.

The genes are TRBV7-2 and TRBJ1-3, with 8 nucleotides matching TRBD1. Germline V gives CDR1 SGHTA, CDR2 FQGNSA. V shed 5 bases, J shed 2 bases, and the junction held 8 bases outside the gene matches. The CDR3 extends over 16 amino acids. The CDR3 loop is CASSAGQGRAGNTIYF. CDR3 in DNA: TGTGCCAGCAGCGCCGGACAGGGAAGGGCTGGAAACACCATATATTTT.

CDR3 bases: TGTGCCAGCAGCTCGCCCTTAGCGGGGGGGCCTGACGAGCAGTACTTC. Translated, it gives CASSSPLAGGPDEQYF. V gene TRBV7-9 combines with J gene TRBJ2-7; 11 positions agree with TRBD2. The CDR3 is made up of 16 amino acids. V shed 4 bases, J shed 5 bases, and the junction held 10 bases outside the gene matches. Per germline, CDR1 SEHNR and CDR2 FQNEAQ (reference sequence).

The rearrangement uses TRBV15 and TRBJ1-4; the D gene is possibly TRBD1 (6 bases). V was shortened by 1 base and J by 7 bases, with 13 bases between the two germline ends. Germline loops: CDR1 LNHNV, CDR2 YYDKDF (reference sequence). This CDR3 region has 15 residues. For the CDR3, the DNA is TGTGCCACCAGCAGAGTTAGGGCAGGGGTTGAAAAACTGTTTTTT. Its translation is CATSRVRAGVEKLFF.

This chain links TRBV4-2 with TRBJ2-3; the D is unclear. V was trimmed by 0 bases and J by 6 bases, leaving 7 bases between them. From germline, CDR1 is LGHNA and CDR2 YNFKEQ. The CDR3 extends over 13 amino acids. In DNA, the CDR3 is TGTGCCAGCAGCCAAGAGAAGCTCGATACGCAGTATTTT. Its translation is CASSQEKLDTQYF.

A single count supports this clone. The gene calls are TRBV30 and TRBJ1-2, with a weak D call TRBD1 (5 bases). Germline V gene lookup returns CDR1 GTSNPN and CDR2 SVGIG (reference sequence). CDR3 length: 11 residues. Trimming took off 5 bases at V and 8 bases at J, with 12 bases between the two ends. CDR3 in DNA: TGTGCCTGGGGTCCAGGGCTCGGCTACACCTTC. Its translation: CAWGPGLGYTF.

The chain uses TRBV7-9 and TRBJ2-2; a weak D match, TRBD1 (6 bases). CDR1 is SEHNR, CDR2 FQNEAQ, per germline (reference sequence). Deletions cut 4 bases from V and 6 bases from J, with 24 bases between. The CDR3 consists of 18 residues. The CDR3 DNA is TGTGCCAGCAGCTCCCCCGGGGTACAGGGAAGTCTCCCCGGGGAGCTGTTTTTT. This gives the protein CASSSPGVQGSLPGELFF.

This clone occurred once. The chain links TRBV5-6 to TRBJ1-2, with D possibly being TRBD1 (6 bases). CDR1 and CDR2 from the germline V gene are SGHDT and YYEEEE. CDR3 length equals 13 residues. Trimming pared 4 bases from V and 4 bases from J, leaving 11 bases between. CDR3 in amino acids: CASSPGASYGYTF. In DNA form, the CDR3 reads TGTGCCAGCAGCCCAGGGGCCTCCTATGGCTACACCTTC.

The gene calls are TRBV5-6 and TRBJ2-7; D uncertain. In germline, CDR1 is SGHDT, CDR2 YYEEEE. CDR3 length: 14 amino acids. V was shortened by 0 bases and J by 3 bases, with 10 bases between the two germline ends. CDR3 sequence: CASSLGNRFYEQYF. The CDR3 DNA reads TGTGCCAGCAGCTTGGGAAACAGATTCTACGAGCAGTACTTC.

This chain uses TRBV4-3 with TRBJ2-3; D perhaps matches TRBD2 (7 bases). Germline CDR1 is LGHNA and CDR2 is YSLEER. Deletions cut 2 bases from V and 2 bases from J, with 11 bases between. This CDR3 spans 15 amino acids. Here the CDR3 reads CASSQSGGATDTQYF. DNA of the CDR3: TGCGCCAGCAGCCAAAGTGGGGGGGCCACAGATACGCAGTATTTT.

The gene calls are TRBV9 and TRBJ2-1; 8 nucleotides match TRBD2. This CDR3 spans 13 amino acids. Trimming took 3 bases from V and 8 from J; bases not matched to a gene: 4. Germline CDR1 is SGDLS and CDR2 is YYNGEE. DNA of the CDR3: TGTGCCAGCAGCGCGGGGGGGCCGGATGAGCAGTTCTTC. Translated, it gives CASSAGGPDEQFF.

CDR3 nucleotides: TGTGCCAGCAGCCTGGGACAGGGTTTAGGCGAGCAGTACTTC. It encodes CASSLGQGLGEQYF. The rearrangement links TRBV5-8 to TRBJ2-7; 9 bases map to TRBD1. This CDR3 comprises 14 residues. Per germline, CDR1 SGHTS and CDR2 YDEGEE. The J segment lost 6 bases and the V segment lost 4 bases, leaving 8 bases of the junction unmatched.

The V gene is TRBV5-8, the J gene TRBJ2-3; D remains unclear. The CDR3 extends over 17 amino acids. CDR1 is SGHTS and CDR2 is YDEGEE in the germline V gene. Trimming pared 0 bases from V and 1 base from J, leaving 15 bases between. The CDR3 here is CASSLVRQVLGTDTQYF. Written as DNA, the CDR3 is TGTGCCAGCAGCTTGGTTAGGCAGGTTTTAGGCACAGATACGCAGTATTTT.

This clone was picked up a small number of times. The chain joins TRBV18 to TRBJ1-1, with a tentative D call TRBD1 (6 bases). V was cut by 2 bases and J by 9 bases, with 19 bases left in between. The V gene's germline CDR1 is KGHSH and CDR2 LQKENI. The length of the CDR3 is 15 residues. CDR3 residues: CASSPISLRQGKAFF. The DNA of the CDR3 is TGTGCCAGCTCACCAATCTCCCTGAGGCAGGGGAAAGCTTTCTTT.

The rearrangement joins TRBV30 to TRBJ1-4, with TRBD1 identical over 7 bases. V gave up 0 bases and J gave up 0 bases; unmatched junction bases: 4. The CDR3 is 16 residues long. Germline values: CDR1 GTSNPN, CDR2 SVGIG (reference sequence). CDR3 loop: CAWSVRQGATNEKLFF. The CDR3 DNA is TGTGCCTGGAGTGTACGACAGGGTGCAACTAATGAAAAACTGTTTTTT.

This clone was detected only once. The chain links TRBV29-1 to TRBJ2-5, with a possible D match to TRBD2 (7 bases). CDR3 length: 13 residues. CDR1 is SQVTM and CDR2 is ANQGSEA in the germline V gene. Trimming took off 7 bases at V and 5 bases at J, with 17 bases between the two ends. CDR3 DNA: TGCAGCGCTTCCATGGGGAGGGGGGAGACCCAGTACTTC. Its translation is CSASMGRGETQYF.

J is TRBJ1-1 and V is TRBV6-6; D uncertain. The CDR3 sequence is 15 residues long. Trimming left V 2 bases short and J 0 bases short, with 10 bases between. Looked up from germline, CDR1 is MNHNY and CDR2 is SVGAGI (reference sequence). CDR3 in DNA: TGTGCCAGCAGTTACGAGGGATTCATGAACACTGAAGCTTTCTTT. This codes for CASSYEGFMNTEAFF.

This clone has a handful of counts. This chain links TRBV27 with TRBJ1-5; tentatively, D is TRBD1 (6 bases). Germline V gives CDR1 MNHEY, CDR2 SMNVEV (reference sequence). The V end was cut by 5 bases, the J end by 3 bases, with 20 bases between. The CDR3 totals 17 residues. The CDR3 DNA reads TGTGCCAGCAGTGGGGGGGCCATTCTAGGGGCCAATCAGCCCCAGCATTTT. Encoded protein: CASSGGAILGANQPQHF.

V is TRBV21-1 and J is TRBJ1-5. TRBV21-1 is a pseudogene. The CDR3 sequence is 12 residues long. CDR3 residues: CASSKRDQPQHF. For the CDR3, the DNA is TGTGCCAGCAGCAAGAGAGATCAGCCCCAGCATTTT.

V is TRBV29-1 and J is TRBJ2-7; D gene uncertain. With 6 bases removed from V and 4 bases from J, the gap between germline ends came to 16 bases. The CDR3 is 13 amino acids. CDR1 and CDR2 (germline): SQVTM, ANQGSEA. CDR3 region: CSVARGLTYEQYF. In nucleotides, the CDR3 is TGCAGCGTCGCCCGAGGTTTAACGTACGAGCAGTACTTC.

The chain employs TRBV13 and TRBJ1-4; D might be TRBD1 (5 bases). CDR3 size: 14 residues. The germline gives CDR1 PRHDT, CDR2 FYEKMQ (reference sequence). The germline V and J ends were trimmed by 5 bases and 4 bases, with 11 bases remaining between them. The CDR3 DNA reads TGTGCCAGCAGCCCCGGACATTATAATGAAAAACTGTTTTTT. It specifies CASSPGHYNEKLFF.

This sequence joins TRBV7-2 and TRBJ2-7, with 10 bases that match TRBD1. Germline lookup yields CDR1 SGHTA and CDR2 FQGNSA. This CDR3 is built from 14 residues. V trimming: 5 bases; J trimming: 5 bases; junction bases outside the gene matches: 6. CDR3 sequence: CASSLDRGRDEQYF. DNA of the CDR3: TGTGCCAGCAGCCTTGACAGGGGGCGTGACGAGCAGTACTTC.

The chain joins TRBV4-2 to TRBJ2-7; 7 nucleotides agree with TRBD2. V was clipped by 0 bases and J by 3 bases; unmatched bases: 11. Germline loops: CDR1 LGHNA, CDR2 YNFKEQ. CDR3 length: 17 amino acids. CDR3 loop: CASSQDPDPLADYEQYF. The CDR3 DNA reads as TGTGCCAGCAGCCAAGATCCAGACCCTCTAGCGGACTACGAGCAGTACTTC.

This clone was seen a few times. The V and J genes are TRBV7-2 and TRBJ1-2; 8 positions match TRBD1. This CDR3 has 15 amino acids. Germline loops: CDR1 SGHTA, CDR2 FQGNSA. J lost 2 bases, V lost 1 base, and 3 bases had no gene match. The CDR3 loop is CASSLERTGNYGYTF. The DNA of the CDR3 is TGTGCCAGCAGCTTAGAAAGGACAGGGAACTATGGCTACACCTTC.

The chain employs TRBV11-3 and TRBJ1-1; 7 positions match TRBD1. The ends lost 4 bases at V and 4 bases at J; junction bases unmatched: 6. Germline V gene data show CDR1 as SGHNT and CDR2 as YENEEA. The CDR3 is 14 amino acids. The CDR3 DNA is TGTGCCAGCAGCTGGGACGCAGGGGGCACTGAAGCTTTCTTT. Its translation is CASSWDAGGTEAFF.

The chain uses TRBV29-1 and TRBJ1-1; 8 bases align to TRBD1. Trimming at V came to 5 bases and at J to 4 bases, leaving 6 bases not matched to a gene. The CDR3 loop spans 13 amino acids. Germline V gene sequence: CDR1 SQVTM, CDR2 ANQGSEA. The CDR3 coding sequence is TGCAGCGTTTCAACAGGGGGGCGCACTGAAGCTTTCTTT. It encodes CSVSTGGRTEAFF.

Here the CDR3 reads CASSLGGAGGITDTQYF. Written as DNA, the CDR3 is TGTGCCAGCAGCTTAGGAGGAGCGGGGGGGATCACAGATACGCAGTATTTT. The rearrangement joins TRBV7-9 to TRBJ2-3, with 10 bases identical to TRBD2. The CDR3 extends over 17 amino acids. Germline lookup yields CDR1 SEHNR and CDR2 FQNEAQ (reference sequence). With V trimmed by 1 base and J by 2 bases, 6 bases remained unmatched.

V is TRBV29-1 and J is TRBJ1-1; D call uncertain. Per the germline V gene, CDR1 is SQVTM and CDR2 is ANQGSEA. Between the trimmed V and J ends, which lost 4 bases and 2 bases, there was a span of 8 bases. The CDR3 runs to 12 residues. Written as DNA, the CDR3 is TGCAGCGTTGTTGAGTTAAACACTGAAGCTTTCTTT. Translating it yields CSVVELNTEAFF.

The rearrangement links TRBV5-6 to TRBJ2-7, with 8 bases identical to TRBD1. The CDR3 is made up of 15 amino acids. Trimming took 4 bases from V and 2 from J; bases not matched to a gene: 8. Germline V CDR1 and CDR2: SGHDT, YYEEEE. CDR3 DNA: TGTGCCAGCAGCACCCGGGACAGGATGCCCTACGAGCAGTACTTC. Translation gives CASSTRDRMPYEQYF.

The chain has TRBV9 and TRBJ2-2; no definite D call. This CDR3 spans 15 amino acids. Per the germline V gene, CDR1 is SGDLS and CDR2 is YYNGEE. V shed 4 bases and J shed 0 bases, with 10 bases lying between them. CDR3 nucleotide sequence: TGTGCCAGCAGCTTTCGCGTTGCGAACACCGGGGAGCTGTTTTTT. This gives the protein CASSFRVANTGELFF.

V and J are TRBV4-3 and TRBJ1-4; D is unclear. The CDR3 spans 18 residues. The ends were cut back, 0 bases at V and 0 bases at J, with 14 bases in the middle. From germline, CDR1 is LGHNA and CDR2 YSLEER. The DNA of the CDR3 is TGCGCCAGCAGCCAAGAGCCTCGAGGGCCTGCAACTAATGAAAAACTGTTTTTT. Translating gives CASSQEPRGPATNEKLFF.

The V and J genes are TRBV11-1 and TRBJ2-6; the D is unclear. Germline CDR1 is SGHAT and CDR2 is FQDESV (reference sequence). Trimming stripped 1 base from V and 0 bases from J, with 4 bases between. The CDR3 runs 15 residues. This CDR3 is CASSLDGSGANVLTF. In DNA form, the CDR3 reads TGTGCCAGCAGCTTAGACGGCTCTGGGGCCAACGTCCTGACTTTC.

The DNA for the CDR3 is TGCAGCGTTGTAATCGACTCGAACTACGAGCAGTACTTC. This codes for CSVVIDSNYEQYF. The chain employs TRBV29-1 and TRBJ2-7; D is ambiguous. The CDR3 extends over 13 amino acids. Germline V gene lookup returns CDR1 SQVTM and CDR2 ANQGSEA. The ends were cut back, 4 bases at V and 3 bases at J, with 13 bases in the middle.